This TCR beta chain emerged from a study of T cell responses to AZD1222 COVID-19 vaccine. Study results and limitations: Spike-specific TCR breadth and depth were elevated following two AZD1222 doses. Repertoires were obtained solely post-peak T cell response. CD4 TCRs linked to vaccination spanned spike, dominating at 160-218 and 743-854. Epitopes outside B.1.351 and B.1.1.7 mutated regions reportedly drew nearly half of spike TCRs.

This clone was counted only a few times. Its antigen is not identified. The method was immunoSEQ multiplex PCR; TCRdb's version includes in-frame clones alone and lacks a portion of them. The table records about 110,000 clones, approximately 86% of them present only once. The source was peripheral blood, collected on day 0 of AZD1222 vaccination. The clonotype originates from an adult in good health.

Here the CDR3 DNA reads TGTGCCTGGAGTTCTCCGGACGGACATAATTCACCCCTCCACTTT. Protein: CAWSSPDGHNSPLHF. This sequence joins TRBV30 and TRBJ1-6; D uncertain. This CDR3 has 15 residues. In germline, CDR1 is GTSNPN, CDR2 SVGIG (reference sequence). Trimming shortened V by 2 bases and J by 5 bases, and 13 bases separated the two germline ends.